These 25 T cell receptor beta chains originate from one sample sequenced in a study of blood T cell repertoires in COVID-19. The repertoire was sequenced with immunoSEQ multiplex PCR; TCRdb's copy has only in-frame clones and lacks some. The profile shows approximately 300,000 clones, 85% to 90% of them singletons. The specimen sequenced was PBMCs or T cells enriched from blood (not recorded which). The receptors stem from a woman under 30 who had recovered from COVID-19.

V and J are TRBV19 and TRBJ1-4, with D tentatively TRBD1 (5 bases). The germline gives CDR1 LNHDA, CDR2 SQIVND (reference sequence). This CDR3 has 16 residues. Trimming shortened V by 1 base and J by 4 bases, and 13 bases separated the two germline ends. The CDR3: CASSIVTGPLNEKLFF. CDR3 in DNA: TGTGCCAGTAGTATAGTAACAGGCCCGCTTAATGAAAAACTGTTTTTT.

This sequence joins TRBV3-1 (or the pseudogene TRBV3-2) and TRBJ2-1; 8 nucleotides agree with TRBD2. Trimming cost V 0 bases and J 7 bases; bases outside gene matches: 8. This CDR3 contains 16 residues. Germline V CDR1 and CDR2: LGHDT, YNNKEL (reference sequence). The CDR3 DNA is TGTGCCAGCAGCCAAGAAGGGCGGGGGGCCCCGAATGAGCAGTTCTTC. This gives the protein CASSQEGRGAPNEQFF.

This clone was counted a single time. This chain connects TRBV13 to TRBJ2-7, with D possibly TRBD1 on 6 matching bases. Germline CDR1 reads PRHDT; CDR2 reads FYEKMQ (reference sequence). Trimming shortened V by 6 bases and J by 0 bases, and 9 bases separated the two germline ends. This CDR3 contains 13 residues. CDR3 coding DNA: TGTGCCAGCAGACGGGACAACTCCTACGAGCAGTACTTC. Protein: CASRRDNSYEQYF.

The rearrangement links TRBV5-1 to TRBJ2-1; the match to TRBD2 covers 13 bases. Losses at the gene ends were 4 bases for V and 9 bases for J; bases not matched to a gene: 7. The CDR3 is made up of 15 amino acids. Germline CDR1 is SGHRS and CDR2 is YFSETQ. In DNA form, the CDR3 reads TGCGCCAGCAGCCTTACTAGCGGGGGGGCCATTGAGCAGTTCTTC. Translated: CASSLTSGGAIEQFF.

CDR3 residues: CAIIGTGGNTIYF. The DNA for the CDR3 is TGTGCCATCATCGGGACAGGAGGAAACACCATATATTTT. The chain couples TRBV7-9 to TRBJ1-3; 8 bases fit TRBD1. Looked up from germline, CDR1 is SEHNR and CDR2 is FQNEAQ (reference sequence). The CDR3 loop spans 13 amino acids. V was clipped by 10 bases and J by 4 bases; unmatched bases: 6.

The chain recombines TRBV11-3 with TRBJ1-1; TRBD1 matches at 7 bases. The V gene's germline CDR1 is SGHNT and CDR2 YENEEA. J was trimmed by 5 bases and V by 5 bases; bases with no gene match: 5. The CDR3 has 13 residues. The CDR3 nucleotides are TGTGCCAGCAGCCAAGAACAGGGGACTGAAGCTTTCTTT. It is translated as CASSQEQGTEAFF.

The V and J genes are TRBV9 and TRBJ2-7, with D perhaps matching TRBD2 (7 bases). The CDR3 spans 15 residues. Germline CDR1 SGDLS, CDR2 YYNGEE. Trimming shortened V by 7 bases and J by 3 bases, and 20 bases separated the two germline ends. The CDR3, as DNA: TGTGCCAGCTCTGGGGGGCTAGCGGACAACTACGAGCAGTACTTC. Translating it yields CASSGGLADNYEQYF.

The rearrangement uses TRBV24-1 and TRBJ1-5; a weak D match, TRBD1 (5 bases). The CDR3 is made up of 13 amino acids. The germline gives CDR1 KGHDR, CDR2 SFDVKD. V shed 9 bases and J shed 3 bases, with 11 bases lying between them. The CDR3: CATAGGNNQPQHF. The DNA for the CDR3 is TGTGCCACCGCGGGGGGGAACAATCAGCCCCAGCATTTT.

This chain connects TRBV30 to TRBJ1-5; D gene ambiguous. This CDR3 has 14 amino acids. Germline V gene sequence: CDR1 GTSNPN, CDR2 SVGIG (reference sequence). The V end was cut by 5 bases, the J end by 2 bases, with 13 bases between. This CDR3 reads CAWERGSGNQPQHF. CDR3 nucleotide sequence: TGTGCCTGGGAACGGGGAAGTGGCAATCAGCCCCAGCATTTT.

This chain joins TRBV2 and TRBJ1-5; tentative D call: TRBD1 (6 bases). V shed 4 bases and J shed 6 bases, with 10 bases lying between them. Germline assignment: CDR1 SNHLY and CDR2 FYNNEI. This CDR3 contains 13 residues. The CDR3 bases are TGTGCCAGCAGTGGTCAGGGGAGTCAGCCCCAGCATTTT. Translated, it gives CASSGQGSQPQHF.

The chain joins TRBV19 to TRBJ2-7; 9 nucleotides align to TRBD1. With 7 bases clipped from V and 6 bases from J, the junction kept 10 bases outside the gene matches. Germline values: CDR1 LNHDA, CDR2 SQIVND (reference sequence). CDR3 length equals 14 residues. The CDR3 DNA reads TGTGCCAGTACCTGGACAGGGGACGGGGGCGAGCAGTACTTC. Translated, it gives CASTWTGDGGEQYF.

This chain uses TRBV5-1 with TRBJ2-4; D is possibly TRBD1 (6 bases). CDR1 and CDR2 (germline): SGHRS, YFSETQ. Trimming cost V 0 bases and J 6 bases, with 13 bases left between them. This CDR3 region has 15 residues. The CDR3 DNA reads as TGCGCCAGCAGCTTGGAGGGAAGGACAGTAAACATTCAGTACTTC. Its protein product is CASSLEGRTVNIQYF.

This clone has a handful of counts. J is TRBJ1-4 and V is TRBV6-5, with D possibly matching TRBD1 (5 bases). The CDR3 contains 13 residues. CDR1 and CDR2 (germline): MNHEY, SVGAGI. The V end was cut by 7 bases, the J end by 5 bases, with 11 bases between. The CDR3 reads CASTEGRNEKLFF. The DNA of the CDR3 is TGTGCCAGCACGGAGGGGAGGAATGAAAAACTGTTTTTT.

This chain joins TRBV9 and TRBJ1-5; possible D gene TRBD1, 6 bases. V lost 3 bases and J 2 bases, leaving 12 bases between the germline ends. This CDR3 comprises 15 residues. Germline V CDR1 and CDR2: SGDLS, YYNGEE. The CDR3: CASSAGHDRNQPQHF. CDR3 in DNA: TGTGCCAGCAGCGCGGGACACGACCGCAATCAGCCCCAGCATTTT.

J is TRBJ2-7 and V is TRBV4-1; D is undetermined. The germline V and J ends were trimmed by 0 bases and 7 bases, with 10 bases remaining between them. The CDR3 has 13 amino acids. Germline V CDR1 and CDR2: MGHRA, YSYEKL. CDR3 coding DNA: TGCGCCAGCAGCCAAGAGAACACCTTGGAGCAGTACTTC. This gives the protein CASSQENTLEQYF.

The chain links TRBV5-1 to TRBJ2-5; maybe TRBD1 (6 bases). Trimming left V 0 bases short and J 2 bases short, with 17 bases between. This CDR3 is built from 17 residues. Germline lookup yields CDR1 SGHRS and CDR2 YFSETQ. The CDR3, as DNA: TGCGCCAGCAGCTTGGCTGGGACATCAACCGCTCAAGAGACCCAGTACTTC. Its protein is CASSLAGTSTAQETQYF.

This clone showed up just once. The V and J genes are TRBV5-4 and TRBJ1-5; TRBD1 agrees at 7 bases. Trimming removed 0 bases from V and 6 bases from J; junction bases left unmatched: 6. The length of the CDR3 is 15 residues. Germline V gene sequence: CDR1 SGHNT, CDR2 YYREEE (reference sequence). The CDR3 DNA is TGTGCCAGCAGCTTGGACAGGGGTCTGGGTCAGCCCCAGCATTTT. Translation gives CASSLDRGLGQPQHF.

The gene calls are TRBV5-8 and TRBJ2-6, with TRBD2 as a possible D gene (7 bases). V was pared by 2 bases and J by 3 bases, with 15 bases between. Germline CDR1 is SGHTS and CDR2 is YDEGEE. The CDR3 sequence is 17 residues long. The CDR3 DNA sequence: TGTGCCAGCAGCTTATTTCGGGGGGCGCGTGGGGCCAACGTCCTGACTTTC. Protein sequence: CASSLFRGARGANVLTF.

This clone was detected once. CDR3 nucleotides: TGTGCCAGCAGCGACGAAGCTCTCTCTGGAAACACCATATATTTT. This codes for CASSDEALSGNTIYF. The chain links TRBV9 to TRBJ1-3, with D unclear. The CDR3 consists of 15 residues. Per germline, CDR1 SGDLS and CDR2 YYNGEE. V gave up 3 bases and J gave up 0 bases, with 10 bases separating them.

This sequence joins TRBV28 and TRBJ2-1, with 7 bases lining up with TRBD2. The CDR3 is 15 amino acids. V was clipped by 1 base and J by 5 bases; unmatched bases: 5. CDR1 and CDR2 (germline): MDHEN, SYDVKM. The CDR3 DNA reads as TGTGCCAGCAGTTTATACTCAGGGACTAACAATGAGCAGTTCTTC. Its protein product is CASSLYSGTNNEQFF.

The V and J genes are TRBV7-3 and TRBJ2-3, with D perhaps TRBD2 (5 bases). V shed 4 bases and J shed 4 bases, with 9 bases lying between them. The germline V gene has CDR1 SGHTA and CDR2 FQGTGA. The CDR3 runs 13 residues. CDR3 sequence reads: CASSSILADTQYF. For the CDR3, the DNA is TGTGCCAGCAGCTCCATACTAGCAGATACGCAGTATTTT.

The chain is built from TRBV2 and TRBJ2-1, with TRBD2 matching 12 bases. This CDR3 has 17 residues. Germline lookup yields CDR1 SNHLY and CDR2 FYNNEI. V was pared by 9 bases and J by 2 bases, with 11 bases of the junction left unmatched. The CDR3 loop reads CARRSSTSGSTYNEQFF. The CDR3 DNA reads TGTGCCAGACGATCCTCGACTAGCGGGAGTACCTACAATGAGCAGTTCTTC.

The V gene is TRBV29-1, the J gene TRBJ1-2; TRBD1 matches at 7 bases. The germline V gene encodes CDR1 SQVTM and CDR2 ANQGSEA. The V gene end was trimmed by 3 bases and the J gene end by 3 bases; junction bases not matched to a gene: 4. CDR3 length equals 13 residues. CDR3 loop: CSVDRQGDYGYTF. In DNA, the CDR3 is TGCAGCGTTGATAGACAGGGAGACTATGGCTACACCTTC.

The chain couples TRBV18 to TRBJ2-7, with 8 bases that match TRBD2. Germline V gives CDR1 KGHSH, CDR2 LQKENI. With 1 base clipped from V and 6 bases from J, the junction kept 8 bases outside the gene matches. This CDR3 contains 15 residues. The CDR3 sequence: CASSPLAGGKVEQYF. The CDR3 region has the DNA TGTGCCAGCTCACCACTTGCGGGGGGCAAGGTCGAGCAGTACTTC. The complete variable domain, with remaining parts taken from reference TRBV18 and TRBJ2-7, reads NAGVMQNPRHLVRRRGQEARLRCSPMKGHSHVYWYRQLPEEGLKFMVYLQKENIIDESGMPKERFSAEFPKEGPSILRIQQVVRGDSAAYFCASSPLAGGKVEQYFGPGTRLTVT.

The CDR3 nucleotides are TGTGCCAGCTCACCAGGACAGGGGCAGGATAATTCACCCCTCCACTTT. Protein product: CASSPGQGQDNSPLHF. V is TRBV18 and J is TRBJ1-6, with 9 bases fitting TRBD1. Germline loops: CDR1 KGHSH, CDR2 LQKENI. Trimming removed 2 bases from V and 5 bases from J; junction bases left unmatched: 4. This CDR3 has 16 residues.